These 18 T cell receptor beta chains came from one sample sequenced in a study of blood T cells in healthy people across ages. Combining a sample-barcoded 5' primer with a J-beta primer mix, a second PCR ran for roughly 7 to 12 cycles. TCRdb re-derived calls from the 5' RACE reads in MiXCR, one entry per CDR3 protein. The repertoire has 1.5 million to 2 million distinct CDR3 sequences, around half of them found once; the top ten carry roughly 2%. Sequenced: blood. These receptors all come from a woman between 40 and 50 years old in good health.

The J gene is TRBJ1-2, the V gene TRBV6-2 or TRBV6-3, with D hard to call. CDR1 is MNHEY, CDR2 SVGEGT, per germline. Trimming stripped 6 bases from V and 7 bases from J, with 15 bases between. This CDR3 is built from 13 residues. CDR3 loop: CASSQSARAGYTF. Here the CDR3 DNA reads TGTGCCAGCAGCCAATCCGCCAGAGCTGGCTACACCTTC.

This clonotype has only a few counts. The chain recombines TRBV11-2 with TRBJ2-1, with D possibly TRBD1 on 6 matching bases. This CDR3 contains 16 residues. V was clipped by 4 bases and J by 2 bases, with 15 bases between them. Germline V gene sequence: CDR1 SGHAT, CDR2 FQNNGV. CDR3 sequence (DNA): TGTGCCAGCAGCTCCAGGGGCTTCCTAGCCTACAATGAGCAGTTCTTC. Its translation is CASSSRGFLAYNEQFF.

This chain links TRBV5-1 with TRBJ1-6, with D hard to call. Looked up from germline, CDR1 is SGHRS and CDR2 is YFSETQ. With 0 bases removed from V and 2 bases from J, the gap between germline ends came to 6 bases. The CDR3 extends over 15 amino acids. The CDR3 sequence: CASSLESAYNSPLHF. DNA of the CDR3: TGCGCCAGCAGCTTGGAGTCGGCCTATAATTCACCCCTCCACTTT.

The V gene is TRBV4-2, the J gene TRBJ2-3; D ambiguous. Germline lookup yields CDR1 LGHNA and CDR2 YNFKEQ. Trimming pared 3 bases from V and 0 bases from J, leaving 10 bases between. The CDR3 runs to 15 residues. The CDR3 coding sequence is TGTGCCAGCAGCCATTCCACAACTAGCACAGATACGCAGTATTTT. Encoded protein: CASSHSTTSTDTQYF.

This chain uses TRBV28 with TRBJ1-5; weak D call: TRBD1 (6 bases). The ends were cut back, 5 bases at V and 11 bases at J, with 16 bases in the middle. CDR1 is MDHEN, CDR2 SYDVKM, per germline. The CDR3 contains 13 residues. CDR3 in amino acids: CASSASGVRAQHF. In DNA form, the CDR3 reads TGTGCCAGCAGTGCATCAGGGGTTAGAGCCCAGCATTTT.

The table lists this clonotype with a count of one. The chain joins TRBV5-1 to TRBJ2-1; D not resolved. The length of the CDR3 is 13 residues. Germline CDR1 and CDR2: SGHRS and YFSETQ. V was shortened by 4 bases and J by 6 bases, with 11 bases between the two germline ends. The CDR3 protein is CASSVASINEQFF. DNA of the CDR3: TGCGCCAGCAGCGTGGCCTCCATCAATGAGCAGTTCTTC.

The gene calls are TRBV20-1 and TRBJ2-3; TRBD2 matches at 9 bases. The length of the CDR3 is 16 residues. Germline CDR1 reads DFQATT; CDR2 reads SNEGSKA (reference sequence). V shed 1 base and J 2 bases; nucleotides not matched to a gene: 7. The CDR3 spells CSARVGLAGYTDTQYF. CDR3 bases: TGCAGTGCTAGAGTTGGCCTAGCGGGATACACAGATACGCAGTATTTT.

This rearrangement joins TRBV6-5 to TRBJ2-3; 8 positions match TRBD1. The germline CDR1 and CDR2 sequences are MNHEY and SVGAGI. The CDR3 runs to 15 residues. Trimming took 2 bases from V and 5 from J; bases not matched to a gene: 6. The CDR3 loop is CASSYPGQGQDTQYF. CDR3 DNA sequence: TGTGCCAGCAGTTACCCCGGACAGGGCCAAGATACGCAGTATTTT.

The chain uses TRBV7-3 and TRBJ2-2; D may be TRBD2 (7 bases). Trimming cost V 1 base and J 6 bases, with 9 bases left between them. The CDR3 spans 14 residues. Germline V gives CDR1 SGHTA, CDR2 FQGTGA. CDR3 nucleotide sequence: TGTGCCAGCAGCTTAAAAGGGGGGGCCGGGGAGCTGTTTTTT. As protein: CASSLKGGAGELFF.

The genes are TRBV7-6 and TRBJ2-3; perhaps TRBD1 as D (7 bases). The CDR3 is 19 residues long. V shed 6 bases and J shed 0 bases, with 25 bases lying between them. CDR1 and CDR2 (germline): SGHVS, FNYEAQ. The CDR3 reads CASSAVLPRDRSSTDTQYF. As DNA, the CDR3 is TGTGCCAGCAGTGCAGTGTTACCGCGGGACAGATCTAGCACAGATACGCAGTATTTT.

This clonotype came up once. The rearrangement links TRBV6-5 to TRBJ2-4; maybe TRBD1 (5 bases). Germline V gene data show CDR1 as MNHEY and CDR2 as SVGAGI. Trimming removed 2 bases at V and 15 bases at J, with 17 bases between. The CDR3 is 13 residues long. The CDR3 sequence: CASSYPSLRQLYF. CDR3 bases: TGTGCCAGCAGTTACCCCAGCCTCAGACAGTTGTACTTC.

The chain joins TRBV4-2 to TRBJ2-1, with TRBD2 matching over 10 bases. The CDR3 is 17 residues long. The ends lost 0 bases at V and 8 bases at J; junction bases unmatched: 10. CDR1 and CDR2 (germline): LGHNA, YNFKEQ. This CDR3 is CASSQDPASGGRDEQFF. In DNA form, the CDR3 reads TGTGCCAGCAGCCAAGATCCGGCTAGCGGGGGCAGGGATGAGCAGTTCTTC.

This chain connects TRBV12-3 or TRBV12-4 to TRBJ1-2; no firm D call. V dropped 5 bases and J dropped 2 bases, with 15 bases sitting between them. CDR3 length equals 15 residues. This CDR3 reads CASSNRNEGNYGYTF. DNA for the CDR3: TGTGCCAGCAGTAACAGAAACGAAGGGAACTATGGCTACACCTTC.

In this sample, this clonotype turned up a few times. V is TRBV4-2 and J is TRBJ2-3; 9 nucleotides line up with TRBD2. Germline V gene sequence: CDR1 LGHNA, CDR2 YNFKEQ. V trimming: 7 bases; J trimming: 4 bases; junction bases outside the gene matches: 12. CDR3 length: 16 amino acids. The CDR3 is CASKVSWTSVADTQYF. CDR3 sequence (DNA): TGTGCCAGCAAGGTGTCTTGGACTAGCGTCGCAGATACGCAGTATTTT.

This chain connects TRBV6-6 to TRBJ2-5; 8 nucleotides match TRBD1. The CDR3 runs to 16 residues. J lost 3 bases, V lost 3 bases, and 9 bases had no gene match. Germline assignment: CDR1 MNHNY and CDR2 SVGAGI (reference sequence). This CDR3 is CASSYSGQGPKETQYF. In DNA form, the CDR3 reads TGTGCCAGCAGTTATTCCGGACAGGGCCCTAAAGAGACCCAGTACTTC.

The chain employs TRBV20-1 and TRBJ2-3; 7 bases line up with TRBD1. Germline CDR1 is DFQATT and CDR2 is SNEGSKA (reference sequence). Trimming took 0 bases from V and 3 from J; bases not matched to a gene: 9. The CDR3 loop spans 16 amino acids. CDR3 in DNA: TGCAGTGCTAGAGATCCTAAGGGGGCCCGGACAGATACGCAGTATTTT. It codes for CSARDPKGARTDTQYF.

This chain links TRBV7-2 with TRBJ2-3; 8 bases agree with TRBD2. From germline, CDR1 is SGHTA and CDR2 FQGNSA. The CDR3 consists of 15 residues. The V segment lost 0 bases and the J segment 4 bases; nucleotides outside the gene matches: 3. CDR3 region: CASSLAVTSADTQYF. CDR3 nucleotide sequence: TGTGCCAGCAGCTTAGCCGTGACTAGCGCAGATACGCAGTATTTT.

The rearrangement joins TRBV7-2 to TRBJ2-2; 8 positions match TRBD1. The CDR3 covers 15 residues. Losses at the gene ends were 4 bases for V and 4 bases for J; bases not matched to a gene: 5. In germline, CDR1 is SGHTA, CDR2 FQGNSA. The CDR3 protein is CASSSAGTGTGELFF. In DNA form, the CDR3 reads TGTGCCAGCAGCTCTGCCGGGACAGGCACCGGGGAGCTGTTTTTT.